These 9 T cell receptor beta chains were all obtained from the same sample, sequenced in a study of cytomegalovirus exposure and HLA in healthy donors. The repertoire was sequenced with immunoSEQ multiplex PCR; TCRdb's copy has only in-frame clones and lacks some. The profile shows more than 120,000 clones, approximately 90% of them singletons. Sequences were obtained from PBMCs. These receptors were obtained from a man younger than 30 in good health and CMV-seropositive.

The J gene is TRBJ1-5, the V gene TRBV25-1, with TRBD1 matching 9 bases. This CDR3 has 14 amino acids. Germline V gene sequence: CDR1 MGHDK, CDR2 SYGVNS. Germline trimming cut 5 bases from V and 7 bases from J; bases unmatched to any gene: 6. Here the CDR3 reads CASSRQGVDQPQHF. DNA for the CDR3: TGTGCCAGCAGTAGACAGGGGGTCGACCAGCCCCAGCATTTT.

The chain links TRBV2 to TRBJ1-1, with TRBD1 matching 7 bases. The CDR3 has 16 amino acids. Germline V lookup: CDR1 SNHLY, CDR2 FYNNEI. J was trimmed by 0 bases and V by 7 bases; bases with no gene match: 11. This CDR3 is CASIRTWTGLNTEAFF. CDR3 bases: TGTGCCAGCATTAGAACCTGGACAGGCCTGAACACTGAAGCTTTCTTT.

This clone was found a few times. The rearrangement links TRBV28 to TRBJ1-1; D call uncertain. CDR1 is MDHEN and CDR2 is SYDVKM in the germline V gene. The CDR3 spans 11 residues. Trimming took 6 bases from V and 11 from J, leaving 13 bases between them. In DNA, the CDR3 is TGTGCCAGCAGGACTCCTCCTGTGGCTTTCTTT. Residues: CASRTPPVAFF.

This chain joins TRBV11-2 and TRBJ2-7; TRBD2 matches at 10 bases. After removal of 1 base from V and 6 bases from J, the junction contained 9 bases not matched to a gene. The CDR3 consists of 16 residues. The germline V gene encodes CDR1 SGHAT and CDR2 FQNNGV. The CDR3 region is CASSLVSSGGIIEQYF. For the CDR3, the DNA is TGTGCCAGCAGCTTAGTGTCTAGCGGGGGAATTATCGAGCAGTACTTC.

This clone turned up a few times. The chain employs TRBV5-1 and TRBJ2-5; D is undetermined. The V gene lost 1 base and the J gene lost 4 bases, with 8 bases spanning the gap. CDR3 length: 13 residues. The germline CDR1 and CDR2 sequences are SGHRS and YFSETQ. CDR3 loop: CASSLTQLETQYF. The CDR3 DNA reads as TGCGCCAGCAGCTTGACACAGCTAGAGACCCAGTACTTC.

The gene calls are TRBV7-2 and TRBJ1-5; the D gene is possibly TRBD1 (6 bases). Germline CDR1 and CDR2: SGHTA and FQGNSA. The V and J ends lost 2 bases and 3 bases respectively, with 14 bases between them. This CDR3 has 16 residues. The DNA of the CDR3 is TGTGCCAGCAGCTTACTCCCCAGGGGACACAATCAGCCCCAGCATTTT. Translation: CASSLLPRGHNQPQHF.

The genes are TRBV28 and TRBJ1-3; D gene ambiguous. Trimming shortened V by 7 bases and J by 0 bases, and 13 bases separated the two germline ends. The CDR3 totals 15 residues. Looked up from germline, CDR1 is MDHEN and CDR2 is SYDVKM. The CDR3 loop is CASTNRGNSGNTIYF. The CDR3 region has the DNA TGTGCCAGCACCAATCGCGGAAACTCTGGAAACACCATATATTTT.

The V call is TRBV10-3, the J call TRBJ2-1; 10 bases fit TRBD2. Trimming at V came to 6 bases and at J to 2 bases, leaving 4 bases not matched to a gene. Germline V gives CDR1 ENHRY, CDR2 SYGVKD. This CDR3 is built from 15 residues. CDR3 nucleotide sequence: TGTGCCATCAGAATCCTAGCGGGGGCCTACAATGAGCAGTTCTTC. Protein product: CAIRILAGAYNEQFF.

This chain links TRBV5-1 with TRBJ2-5; D ambiguous. CDR3 length equals 13 residues. Germline lookup yields CDR1 SGHRS and CDR2 YFSETQ. Trimming took off 5 bases at V and 5 bases at J, with 13 bases between the two ends. CDR3 nucleotides: TGCGCCAGCAGGCCGAGACCCGGGGAGACCCAGTACTTC. Translating it yields CASRPRPGETQYF.